This entry is about one T cell receptor (beta chain). Its antigen remains unknown. The CDR3 runs to 12 residues. CDR1 is SNHLY and CDR2 is FYNNEI in the germline V gene. This record belongs to a study of CXCR3-negative and CXCR3-positive naive CD8 T cells. General study findings and limits: In cryopreserved cells, CXCR3 expression partially decreased, and fresh PBMCs were used in most assays. Whereas memory cells differed, naive CXCR3-negative and CXCR3-positive cells shared similar TRBV-TRBJ usage. CXCR3-positive naive cells carried more hydrophobic TRB CDR3s than CXCR3-negative ones.

Triplicates of 300,000 cells were sorted from each CD8+ T cell subset. Naive CD8+ T cells showed a CD45RO-CCR7+CD27+CD95- phenotype. All TRB cDNA libraries came from 5' RACE performed with UMI labels. Reanalyzing the 5' RACE reads, TCRdb keeps one entry per CDR3 protein, without DNA. Here the sample table reports around 80,000 distinct CDR3 sequences. The sequence derives from a human donor in good health. Some clones in this sample may be carry-over from other donors' samples. Sequencing was carried out using naive CXCR3+ CD8+ T cells from blood. Subset: CD45RO-CCR7+CD27+CD95- naive CD8+ T cells expressing CXCR3 (TNR3+). This chain joins TRBV2 and TRBJ1-1. This CDR3 reads CASSEAQTEAFF.